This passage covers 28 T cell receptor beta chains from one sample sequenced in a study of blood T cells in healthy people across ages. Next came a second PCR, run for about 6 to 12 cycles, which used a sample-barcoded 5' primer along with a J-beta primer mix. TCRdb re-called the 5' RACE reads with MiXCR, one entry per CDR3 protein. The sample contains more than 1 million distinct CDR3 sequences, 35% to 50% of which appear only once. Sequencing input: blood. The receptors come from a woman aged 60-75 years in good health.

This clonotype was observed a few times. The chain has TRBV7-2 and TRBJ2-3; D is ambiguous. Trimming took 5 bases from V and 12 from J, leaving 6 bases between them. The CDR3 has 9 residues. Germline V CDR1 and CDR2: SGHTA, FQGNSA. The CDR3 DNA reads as TGTGCCAGCAGCGCGCCACAGTATTTT. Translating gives CASSAPQYF.

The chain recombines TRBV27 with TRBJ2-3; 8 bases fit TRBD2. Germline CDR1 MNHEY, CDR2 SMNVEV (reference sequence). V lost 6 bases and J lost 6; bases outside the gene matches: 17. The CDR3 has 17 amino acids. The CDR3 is CASSPLRIAGPLDTQYF. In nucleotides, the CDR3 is TGTGCCAGCAGCCCTCTGAGGATAGCGGGGCCTTTGGATACGCAGTATTTT.

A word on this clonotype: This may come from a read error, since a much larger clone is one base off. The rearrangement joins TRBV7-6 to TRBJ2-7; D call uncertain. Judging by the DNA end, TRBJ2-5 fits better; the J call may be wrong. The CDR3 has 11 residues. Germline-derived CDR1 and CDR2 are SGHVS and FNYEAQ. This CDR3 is CASNQKETQYF. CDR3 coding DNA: TGTGCCAGCAACCAAAAAGAGACCCAGTACTTC.

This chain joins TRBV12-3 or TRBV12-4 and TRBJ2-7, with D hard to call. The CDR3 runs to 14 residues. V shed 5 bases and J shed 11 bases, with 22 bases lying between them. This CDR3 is CASSVQRAVETEYF. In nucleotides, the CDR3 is TGTGCCAGCAGTGTACAGAGAGCAGTGGAGACCGAGTACTTC.

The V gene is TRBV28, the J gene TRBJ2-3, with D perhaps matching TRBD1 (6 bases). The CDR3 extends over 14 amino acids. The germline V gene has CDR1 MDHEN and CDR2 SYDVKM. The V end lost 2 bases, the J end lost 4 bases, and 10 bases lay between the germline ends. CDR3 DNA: TGTGCCAGCAGTTTAACAGGGTGGCCAGATACGCAGTATTTT. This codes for CASSLTGWPDTQYF.

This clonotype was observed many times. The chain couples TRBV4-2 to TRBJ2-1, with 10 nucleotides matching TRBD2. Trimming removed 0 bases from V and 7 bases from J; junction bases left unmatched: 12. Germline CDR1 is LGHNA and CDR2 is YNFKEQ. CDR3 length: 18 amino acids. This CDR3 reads CASSQDHVAGGLYNEQFF. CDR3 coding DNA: TGTGCCAGCAGCCAAGACCATGTAGCGGGAGGCCTCTATAATGAGCAGTTCTTC.

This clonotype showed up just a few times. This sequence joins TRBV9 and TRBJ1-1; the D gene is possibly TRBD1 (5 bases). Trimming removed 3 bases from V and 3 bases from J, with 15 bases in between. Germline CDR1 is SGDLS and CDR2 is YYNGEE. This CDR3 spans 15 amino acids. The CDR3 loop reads CASSESGRADTEAFF. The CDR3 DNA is TGTGCCAGCAGCGAGTCAGGGCGGGCAGACACTGAAGCTTTCTTT.

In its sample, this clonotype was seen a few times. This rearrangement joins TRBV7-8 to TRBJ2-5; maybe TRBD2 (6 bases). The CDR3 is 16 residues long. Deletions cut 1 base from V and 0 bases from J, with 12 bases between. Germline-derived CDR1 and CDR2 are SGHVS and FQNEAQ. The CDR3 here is CASSLVGRGYQETQYF. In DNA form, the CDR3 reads TGTGCCAGCAGCTTAGTTGGGCGGGGATACCAAGAGACCCAGTACTTC.

DNA of the CDR3: TGTGCCAGCAGCGTCACAGGGGGCAACACCGGGGAGCTGTTTTTT. It codes for CASSVTGGNTGELFF. The chain combines TRBV11-2 with TRBJ2-2, with 9 nucleotides matching TRBD1. The ends lost 5 bases at V and 2 bases at J; junction bases unmatched: 3. The CDR3 loop spans 15 amino acids. Germline CDR1 SGHAT, CDR2 FQNNGV.

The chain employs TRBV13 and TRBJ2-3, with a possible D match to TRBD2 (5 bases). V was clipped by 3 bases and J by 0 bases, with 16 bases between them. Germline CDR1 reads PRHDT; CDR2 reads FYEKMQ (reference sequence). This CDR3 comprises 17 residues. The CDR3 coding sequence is TGTGCCAGCAGCTTTTTCAGCGGTGACCCTAGCACAGATACGCAGTATTTT. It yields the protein CASSFFSGDPSTDTQYF.

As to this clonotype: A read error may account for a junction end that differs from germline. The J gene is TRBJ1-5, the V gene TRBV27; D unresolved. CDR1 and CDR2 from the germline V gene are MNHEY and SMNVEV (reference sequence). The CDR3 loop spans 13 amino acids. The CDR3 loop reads CANSLSINQPQHF. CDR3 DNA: TGTGCCAACAGTTTATCCATCAATCAGCCCCAGCATTTT.

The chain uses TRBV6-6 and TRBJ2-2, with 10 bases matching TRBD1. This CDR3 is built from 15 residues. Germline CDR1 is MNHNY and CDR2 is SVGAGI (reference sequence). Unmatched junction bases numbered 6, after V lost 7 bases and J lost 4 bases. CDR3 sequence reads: CASTPGTGVTGELFF. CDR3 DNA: TGTGCCAGCACTCCTGGGACAGGGGTCACCGGGGAGCTGTTTTTT.

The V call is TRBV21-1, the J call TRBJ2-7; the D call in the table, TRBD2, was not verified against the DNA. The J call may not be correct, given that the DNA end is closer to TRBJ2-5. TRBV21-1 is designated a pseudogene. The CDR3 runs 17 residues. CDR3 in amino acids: CASRLRPGTVAKETQYF. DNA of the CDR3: TGTGCCAGCAGGCTCAGACCCGGGACTGTGGCGAAAGAGACCCAGTACTTC.

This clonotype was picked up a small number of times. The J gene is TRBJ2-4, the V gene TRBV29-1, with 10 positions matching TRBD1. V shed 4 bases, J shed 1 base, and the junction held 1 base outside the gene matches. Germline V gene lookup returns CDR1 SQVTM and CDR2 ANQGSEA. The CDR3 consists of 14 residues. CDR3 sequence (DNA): TGCAGCGTTGCGGACAGGGGGGCCAAAAACATTCAGTACTTC. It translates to CSVADRGAKNIQYF.

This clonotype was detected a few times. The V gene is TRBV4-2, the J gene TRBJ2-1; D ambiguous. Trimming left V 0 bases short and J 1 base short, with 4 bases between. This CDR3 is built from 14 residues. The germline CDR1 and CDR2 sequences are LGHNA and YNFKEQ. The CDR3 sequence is CASSQDISYNEQFF. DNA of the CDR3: TGTGCCAGCAGCCAAGATATATCCTACAATGAGCAGTTCTTC.

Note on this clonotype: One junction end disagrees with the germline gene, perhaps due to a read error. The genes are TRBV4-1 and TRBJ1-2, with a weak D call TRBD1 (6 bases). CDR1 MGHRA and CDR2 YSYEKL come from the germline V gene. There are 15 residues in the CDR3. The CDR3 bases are TGCGCCAACAGCCAAGTGCAACAGGGAGTCTATGGCTACACCTTC. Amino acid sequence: CANSQVQQGVYGYTF.

CDR3 region: CASSLARGRLWYERYF. Here the CDR3 DNA reads TGTGCCAGCAGCTTGGCCCGGGGAAGGCTTTGGTACGAGCGGTACTTC. The genes are TRBV5-6 and TRBJ2-5; maybe TRBD2 (5 bases). Germline V CDR1 and CDR2: SGHDT, YYEEEE. This CDR3 is built from 16 residues. V lost 0 bases, J lost 13 bases, and 25 bases lay in between.

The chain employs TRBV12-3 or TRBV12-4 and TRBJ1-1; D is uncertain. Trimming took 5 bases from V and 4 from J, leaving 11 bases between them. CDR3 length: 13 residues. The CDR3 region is CASSAGPSTEAFF. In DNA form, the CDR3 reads TGTGCCAGCAGTGCGGGCCCCAGCACTGAAGCTTTCTTT.

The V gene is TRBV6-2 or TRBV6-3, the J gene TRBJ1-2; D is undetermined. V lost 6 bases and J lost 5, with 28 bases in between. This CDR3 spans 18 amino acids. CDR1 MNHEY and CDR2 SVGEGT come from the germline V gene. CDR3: CASSYNPAGVEPIYGYTF. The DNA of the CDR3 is TGTGCCAGCAGCTACAACCCCGCAGGAGTCGAGCCCATATATGGCTACACCTTC.

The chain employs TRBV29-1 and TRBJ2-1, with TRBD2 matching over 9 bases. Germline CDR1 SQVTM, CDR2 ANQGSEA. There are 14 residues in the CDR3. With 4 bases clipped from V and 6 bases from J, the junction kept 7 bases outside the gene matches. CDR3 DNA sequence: TGCAGCGTTGCTATAGCGGGAGAACCCAATGAGCAGTTCTTC. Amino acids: CSVAIAGEPNEQFF.

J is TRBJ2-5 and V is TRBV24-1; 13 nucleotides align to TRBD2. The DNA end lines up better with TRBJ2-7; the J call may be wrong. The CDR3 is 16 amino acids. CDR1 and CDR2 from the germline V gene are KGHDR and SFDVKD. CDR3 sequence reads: CATSDFRLAGGHEQYF. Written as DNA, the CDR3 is TGTGCCACCAGTGATTTTCGACTAGCGGGAGGACACGAGCAGTACTTC.

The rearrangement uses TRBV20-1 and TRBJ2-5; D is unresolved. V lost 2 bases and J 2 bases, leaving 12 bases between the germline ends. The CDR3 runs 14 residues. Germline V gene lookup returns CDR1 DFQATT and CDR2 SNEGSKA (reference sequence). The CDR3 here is CSARPGLRQETQYF. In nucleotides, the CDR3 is TGCAGTGCTAGACCCGGGTTACGGCAAGAGACCCAGTACTTC.

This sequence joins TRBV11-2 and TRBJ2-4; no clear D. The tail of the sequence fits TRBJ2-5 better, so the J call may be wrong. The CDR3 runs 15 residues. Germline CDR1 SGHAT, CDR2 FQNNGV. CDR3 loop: CASSLAHTTARTQYF. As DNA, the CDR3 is TGTGCCAGCAGCTTAGCTCATACTACCGCCCGGACCCAGTACTTC.

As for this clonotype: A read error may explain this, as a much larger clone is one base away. CDR3 DNA: TGTGCCAGCAGCGTTAGCGGGATTAGCACAGATACGCAGTATTTT. Its translation is CASSVSGISTDTQYF. This chain links TRBV9 with TRBJ2-3, with 8 bases that match TRBD2. Germline assignment: CDR1 SGDLS and CDR2 YYNGEE. With V trimmed by 2 bases and J by 0 bases, 2 bases remained unmatched. The CDR3 runs to 15 residues.

The CDR3 region is CASRDTGSDTQYF. The DNA of the CDR3 is TGTGCCAGCAGAGATACAGGGTCAGATACGCAGTATTTT. The chain joins TRBV6-6 to TRBJ2-3; tentative D call: TRBD1 (6 bases). CDR1 MNHNY and CDR2 SVGAGI come from the germline V gene (reference sequence). The CDR3 runs 13 residues. V lost 6 bases to trimming and J lost 4 bases, with 11 bases between them.

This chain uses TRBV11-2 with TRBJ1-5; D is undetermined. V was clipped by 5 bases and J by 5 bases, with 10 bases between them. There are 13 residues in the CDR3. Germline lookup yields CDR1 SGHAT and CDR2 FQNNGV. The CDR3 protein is CASSPGPDQPQHF. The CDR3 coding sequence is TGTGCCAGCAGCCCTGGCCCGGATCAGCCCCAGCATTTT.

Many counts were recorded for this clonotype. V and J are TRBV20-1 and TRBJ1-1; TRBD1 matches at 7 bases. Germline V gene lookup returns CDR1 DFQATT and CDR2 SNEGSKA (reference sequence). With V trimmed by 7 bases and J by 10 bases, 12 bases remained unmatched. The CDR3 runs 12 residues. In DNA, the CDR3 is TGCAGTGTTAGGGAGGGGGCTAAAGGAGCTTTCTTT. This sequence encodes CSVREGAKGAFF.

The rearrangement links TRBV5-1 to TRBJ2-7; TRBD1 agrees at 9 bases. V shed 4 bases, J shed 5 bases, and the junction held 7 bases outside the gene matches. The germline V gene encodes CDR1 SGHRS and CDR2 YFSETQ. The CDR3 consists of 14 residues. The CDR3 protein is CASSAGQGTHEQYF. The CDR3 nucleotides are TGCGCCAGCAGCGCGGGACAGGGAACCCACGAGCAGTACTTC.